Presented here are 30 T cell receptor beta chains from one specimen sequenced in a study of blood T cell repertoires in COVID-19. Assay used: immunoSEQ multiplex PCR; TCRdb lists only in-frame clones, some missing. The sample gives tens of thousands of clones, roughly 77% of which show up once; 10% to 15% is in the top ten. The material sequenced was peripheral blood. These receptors all stem from a human donor in a cohort sampled during active COVID-19.

With respect to this clone: Within the sample, other DNA sequences also encode this same CDR3. V and J are TRBV30 and TRBJ2-1; 9 nucleotides match TRBD2. Germline V gene lookup returns CDR1 GTSNPN and CDR2 SVGIG (reference sequence). V was pared by 5 bases and J by 6 bases, with 20 bases of the junction left unmatched. This CDR3 comprises 18 residues. CDR3 bases: TGTGCCTGGCCCCGAGGGGGCGGGGGGGCCTTAGGGGTCAATGAGCAGTTCTTC. It codes for CAWPRGGGGALGVNEQFF.

The chain links TRBV4-1 to TRBJ1-2, with D possibly matching TRBD1 (6 bases). In germline, CDR1 is MGHRA, CDR2 YSYEKL. V lost 0 bases and J 3 bases, leaving 20 bases between the germline ends. The CDR3 sequence is 18 residues long. As DNA, the CDR3 is TGCGCCAGCAGCCAAGATCCAAGGGGGACATTCATCTACTATGGCTACACCTTC. It specifies CASSQDPRGTFIYYGYTF.

As DNA, the CDR3 is TGCGCCAGCAGCGGGGGGGATATTCAAGAGACCCAGTACTTC. Amino acid sequence: CASSGGDIQETQYF. This rearrangement joins TRBV5-1 to TRBJ2-5; TRBD2 matches at 7 bases. Germline values: CDR1 SGHRS, CDR2 YFSETQ. Unmatched junction bases numbered 5, after V lost 4 bases and J lost 2 bases. There are 14 residues in the CDR3.

The genes are TRBV15 and TRBJ1-1; D is undetermined. This CDR3 spans 15 amino acids. Looked up from germline, CDR1 is LNHNV and CDR2 is YYDKDF (reference sequence). V lost 0 bases and J 2 bases, leaving 10 bases between the germline ends. The CDR3 DNA reads as TGTGCCACCAGCAGAGATCTGGCCATAAACACTGAAGCTTTCTTT. Amino acid sequence: CATSRDLAINTEAFF.

The chain is built from TRBV5-1 and TRBJ2-3, with a weak D call TRBD2 (6 bases). Germline values: CDR1 SGHRS, CDR2 YFSETQ. V dropped 1 base and J dropped 0 bases, with 12 bases sitting between them. The CDR3 runs 16 residues. The CDR3 bases are TGCGCCAGCAGCTTGCCGGGACTGGGGAGCACAGATACGCAGTATTTT. Its protein product is CASSLPGLGSTDTQYF.

The chain recombines TRBV27 with TRBJ1-6, with 8 bases that match TRBD1. The CDR3 sequence is 19 residues long. Losses at the gene ends were 7 bases for V and 1 base for J; bases not matched to a gene: 15. Germline V gene data show CDR1 as MNHEY and CDR2 as SMNVEV (reference sequence). DNA of the CDR3: TGTGCCAGCAAACGGACAGGGTCTCTCCAAGTTTCCTATAATTCACCCCTCCACTTT. Protein product: CASKRTGSLQVSYNSPLHF.

The chain recombines TRBV7-8 with TRBJ2-3; 7 bases are shared with TRBD2. This CDR3 is built from 14 residues. V gave up 5 bases and J gave up 6 bases; unmatched junction bases: 8. The V gene's germline CDR1 is SGHVS and CDR2 FQNEAQ. Here the CDR3 reads CASSRLAGGDTQYF. The DNA for the CDR3 is TGTGCCAGCAGCCGACTAGCCGGCGGTGATACGCAGTATTTT.

The chain combines TRBV19 with TRBJ1-1; 8 nucleotides match TRBD1. The ends lost 6 bases at V and 7 bases at J; junction bases unmatched: 16. Germline V gene data show CDR1 as LNHDA and CDR2 as SQIVND (reference sequence). The CDR3 length is 16 residues. CDR3 protein: CASSDYLGQGRNEAFF. The CDR3 nucleotides read TGTGCCAGTAGCGATTACCTCGGACAGGGTAGAAATGAAGCTTTCTTT.

This clone appeared a few times. This chain joins TRBV6-5 and TRBJ1-2, with 8 bases identical to TRBD1. The CDR3 is 14 residues long. With V trimmed by 6 bases and J by 4 bases, 7 bases remained unmatched. Germline CDR1 and CDR2: MNHEY and SVGAGI. This chain's CDR3 is CASRTGTGRYGYTF. The CDR3 region has the DNA TGTGCCAGCAGGACGGGGACAGGCCGCTATGGCTACACCTTC.

This chain links TRBV5-8 with TRBJ1-4, with D maybe TRBD1 (6 bases). Germline values: CDR1 SGHTS, CDR2 YDEGEE. The CDR3 spans 17 residues. V was shortened by 4 bases and J by 3 bases, with 19 bases between the two germline ends. The CDR3 DNA is TGTGCCAGCAGCAGACAGGAAAGAACTCTCTCTAATGAAAAACTGTTTTTT. The encoded protein is CASSRQERTLSNEKLFF.

The J gene is TRBJ2-5, the V gene TRBV6-5, with 9 bases lining up with TRBD1. The CDR3 loop spans 14 amino acids. CDR1 is MNHEY and CDR2 is SVGAGI in the germline V gene. Trimming cost V 6 bases and J 5 bases; bases outside gene matches: 7. The CDR3 sequence: CASRLQGAGETQYF. In DNA form, the CDR3 reads TGTGCCAGCAGACTACAGGGGGCAGGGGAGACCCAGTACTTC.

This chain links TRBV5-6 with TRBJ2-7, with D perhaps matching TRBD1 (6 bases). Trimming pared 5 bases from V and 5 bases from J, leaving 14 bases between. This CDR3 contains 13 residues. Germline lookup yields CDR1 SGHDT and CDR2 YYEEEE. This CDR3 reads CASSYRVGHEQYF. DNA of the CDR3: TGTGCCAGCAGTTACAGGGTCGGGCACGAGCAGTACTTC.

This clone was observed once. The chain joins TRBV5-1 to TRBJ1-3; D remains unclear. This CDR3 has 15 amino acids. Looked up from germline, CDR1 is SGHRS and CDR2 is YFSETQ. V lost 2 bases to trimming and J lost 0 bases, with 9 bases between them. DNA of the CDR3: TGCGCCAGCAGCTTAGGCGGGTCCTCTGGAAACACCATATATTTT. Translating gives CASSLGGSSGNTIYF.

The chain couples TRBV29-1 to TRBJ2-7; TRBD1 is a possible D gene (5 bases). The CDR3 sequence is 11 residues long. Germline-derived CDR1 and CDR2 are SQVTM and ANQGSEA. With 7 bases removed from V and 3 bases from J, the gap between germline ends came to 10 bases. CDR3 DNA sequence: TGCAGCGCCGGACACCTCTACGAGCAGTACTTC. Translated, it gives CSAGHLYEQYF.

The rearrangement uses TRBV19 and TRBJ2-3, with 8 bases aligning to TRBD2. The CDR3 is made up of 14 amino acids. The V and J ends lost 7 bases and 3 bases, in that order; junction bases with no gene match: 6. CDR1 and CDR2 from the germline V gene are LNHDA and SQIVND (reference sequence). Written as DNA, the CDR3 is TGTGCCAGTAAGGAGCGGGGGAGGACAGATACGCAGTATTTT. Protein: CASKERGRTDTQYF.

V gene TRBV6-6 combines with J gene TRBJ1-2; tentatively, D is TRBD1 (5 bases). Trimming stripped 5 bases from V and 4 bases from J, with 23 bases between. The CDR3 runs 17 residues. Germline V gene data show CDR1 as MNHNY and CDR2 as SVGAGI (reference sequence). The CDR3 DNA reads as TGTGCCAGCAGTCCTCGACGGGGGAGGCCCCGGACCTATGGCTACACCTTC. It specifies CASSPRRGRPRTYGYTF.

The V and J genes are TRBV6-5 and TRBJ1-2; 7 bases map to TRBD1. CDR1 and CDR2 from the germline V gene are MNHEY and SVGAGI. V gave up 5 bases and J gave up 2 bases; unmatched junction bases: 2. There are 13 residues in the CDR3. The CDR3: CASSPDRNYGYTF. As DNA, the CDR3 is TGTGCCAGCAGTCCGGACAGGAACTATGGCTACACCTTC.

The genes are TRBV10-2 and TRBJ2-1; 8 positions agree with TRBD2. J lost 3 bases, V lost 6 bases, and 7 bases had no gene match. The CDR3 runs 15 residues. Germline values: CDR1 WSHSY, CDR2 SAAADI. For the CDR3, the DNA is TGCGCCAGCAGCGGCCTAGCGGGTTTCTACAATGAGCAGTTCTTC. Amino acids: CASSGLAGFYNEQFF.

The rearrangement joins TRBV9 to TRBJ2-3, with TRBD1 as a possible D gene (5 bases). Trimming cost V 4 bases and J 0 bases, with 15 bases left between them. This CDR3 comprises 16 residues. From germline, CDR1 is SGDLS and CDR2 YYNGEE. In DNA, the CDR3 is TGTGCCAGCAGCCCTTTAGGGGCACAAAGCACAGATACGCAGTATTTT. Its protein is CASSPLGAQSTDTQYF.

The chain uses TRBV6-5 and TRBJ2-5; 7 bases agree with TRBD2. The germline CDR1 and CDR2 sequences are MNHEY and SVGAGI. Germline trimming cut 2 bases from V and 4 bases from J; bases unmatched to any gene: 1. The CDR3 has 13 amino acids. CDR3 amino acids: CASSYGGRETQYF. The CDR3, as DNA: TGTGCCAGCAGTTACGGCGGGAGAGAGACCCAGTACTTC.

This chain uses TRBV20-1 with TRBJ1-1; tentatively, D is TRBD1 (5 bases). The ends were cut back, 5 bases at V and 8 bases at J, with 12 bases in the middle. This CDR3 contains 11 residues. In germline, CDR1 is DFQATT, CDR2 SNEGSKA (reference sequence). CDR3 coding DNA: TGCAGTGCTCGAAAGACAGCAGAAGCTTTCTTT. This translates into CSARKTAEAFF.

V and J are TRBV5-1 and TRBJ1-4, with a weak D call TRBD1 (6 bases). Germline-derived CDR1 and CDR2 are SGHRS and YFSETQ. Trimming pared 0 bases from V and 11 bases from J, leaving 17 bases between. The CDR3 runs 15 residues. This CDR3 is CASSLAGQGLEKLFF. The CDR3 DNA reads as TGCGCCAGCAGCTTGGCCGGGCAGGGGCTCGAGAAACTGTTTTTT.

This sequence joins TRBV11-1 and TRBJ1-4, with D unclear. Germline values: CDR1 SGHAT, CDR2 FQDESV (reference sequence). V was clipped by 2 bases and J by 3 bases, with 7 bases between them. This CDR3 has 14 amino acids. The CDR3 nucleotides read TGTGCCAGCAGCTTATACGGGGCTAATGAAAAACTGTTTTTT. This translates into CASSLYGANEKLFF.

The genes are TRBV4-1 and TRBJ2-2; D possibly corresponds to TRBD1 (6 bases). Trimming cost V 2 bases and J 5 bases, with 12 bases left between them. The CDR3 length is 15 residues. The germline V gene has CDR1 MGHRA and CDR2 YSYEKL. Here the CDR3 reads CASSQKGGRTGELFF. Here the CDR3 DNA reads TGCGCCAGCAGCCAAAAAGGGGGAAGAACCGGGGAGCTGTTTTTT.

The chain uses TRBV30 and TRBJ2-3; 9 nucleotides match TRBD1. V gave up 5 bases and J gave up 0 bases; unmatched junction bases: 9. Germline V lookup: CDR1 GTSNPN, CDR2 SVGIG (reference sequence). The CDR3 covers 16 residues. The CDR3 DNA follows: TGTGCCTGGCTTTCTACAGGGGGCAAGAGCACAGATACGCAGTATTTT. This codes for CAWLSTGGKSTDTQYF.

The chain employs TRBV7-3 and TRBJ2-5; TRBD2 agrees at 9 bases. The J segment lost 5 bases and the V segment lost 4 bases, leaving 8 bases of the junction unmatched. Germline V gene lookup returns CDR1 SGHTA and CDR2 FQGTGA. The CDR3 loop spans 15 amino acids. As DNA, the CDR3 is TGTGCCAGCAGCTCGGGGACTAGCAGGTTGGAGACCCAGTACTTC. Its protein is CASSSGTSRLETQYF.

The chain couples TRBV6-5 to TRBJ1-2, with D maybe TRBD1 (5 bases). Germline CDR1 reads MNHEY; CDR2 reads SVGAGI. V was trimmed by 5 bases and J by 2 bases, leaving 12 bases between them. The CDR3 extends over 14 amino acids. The CDR3 region has the DNA TGTGCCAGCAGTCGGGGGGGAGGGAACTATGGCTACACCTTC. Encoded protein: CASSRGGGNYGYTF.

The chain couples TRBV11-2 to TRBJ2-7; the D gene is possibly TRBD1 (6 bases). Trimming took 1 base from V and 4 from J, leaving 11 bases between them. From germline, CDR1 is SGHAT and CDR2 FQNNGV. There are 14 residues in the CDR3. The DNA for the CDR3 is TGTGCCAGCAGCTTAGGGGTCAGGGGTTACGAGCAGTACTTC. This gives the protein CASSLGVRGYEQYF.

The chain joins TRBV5-1 to TRBJ2-1; no firm D call. The V gene lost 4 bases and the J gene lost 0 bases, with 8 bases spanning the gap. The CDR3 is made up of 14 amino acids. CDR1 SGHRS and CDR2 YFSETQ come from the germline V gene. CDR3 in amino acids: CASSGQSSYNEQFF. CDR3 coding DNA: TGCGCCAGCAGCGGGCAGAGCTCCTACAATGAGCAGTTCTTC.

This chain links TRBV5-1 with TRBJ2-3, with 8 bases identical to TRBD2. CDR1 SGHRS and CDR2 YFSETQ come from the germline V gene. CDR3 length: 16 amino acids. V was pared by 4 bases and J by 4 bases, with 11 bases of the junction left unmatched. In DNA, the CDR3 is TGCGCCAGCAGCCCTCTTCCGGGGGGGGCTTCAGATACGCAGTATTTT. It codes for CASSPLPGGASDTQYF.